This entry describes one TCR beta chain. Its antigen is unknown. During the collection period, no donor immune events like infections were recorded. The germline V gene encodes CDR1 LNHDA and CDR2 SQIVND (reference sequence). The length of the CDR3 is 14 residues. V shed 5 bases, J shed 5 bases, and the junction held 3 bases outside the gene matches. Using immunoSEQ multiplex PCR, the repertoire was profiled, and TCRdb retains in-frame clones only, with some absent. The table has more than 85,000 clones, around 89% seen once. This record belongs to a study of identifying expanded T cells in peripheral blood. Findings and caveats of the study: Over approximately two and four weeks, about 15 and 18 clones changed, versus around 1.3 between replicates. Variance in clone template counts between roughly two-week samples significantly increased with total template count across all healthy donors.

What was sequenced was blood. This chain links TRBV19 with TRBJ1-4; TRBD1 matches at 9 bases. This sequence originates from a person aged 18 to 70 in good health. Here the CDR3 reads CASSRDRENEKLFF. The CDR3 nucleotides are TGTGCCAGTAGTCGGGACAGGGAGAATGAAAAACTGTTTTTT. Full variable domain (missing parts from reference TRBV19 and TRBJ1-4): DGGITQSPKYLFRKEGQNVTLSCEQNLNHDAMYWYRQDPGQGLRLIYYSQIVNDFQKGDIAEGYSVSREKKESFPLTVTSAQKNPTAFYLCASSRDRENEKLFFGSGTQLSVL.